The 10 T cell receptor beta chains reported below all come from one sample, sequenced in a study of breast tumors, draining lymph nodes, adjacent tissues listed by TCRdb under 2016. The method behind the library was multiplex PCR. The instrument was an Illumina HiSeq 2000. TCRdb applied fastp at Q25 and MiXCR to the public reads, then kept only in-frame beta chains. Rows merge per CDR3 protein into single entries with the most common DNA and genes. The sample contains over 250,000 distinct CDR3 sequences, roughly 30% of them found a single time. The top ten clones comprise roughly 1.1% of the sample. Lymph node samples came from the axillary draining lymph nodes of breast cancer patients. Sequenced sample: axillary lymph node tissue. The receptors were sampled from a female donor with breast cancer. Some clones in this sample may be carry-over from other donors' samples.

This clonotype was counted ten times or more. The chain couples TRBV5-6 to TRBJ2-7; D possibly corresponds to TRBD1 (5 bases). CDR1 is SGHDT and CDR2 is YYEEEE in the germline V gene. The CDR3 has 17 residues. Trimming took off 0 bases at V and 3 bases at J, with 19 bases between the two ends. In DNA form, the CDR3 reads TGTGCCAGCAGCTTGGATGGTATCAGGGTTCGATACTACGAGCAGTACTTC. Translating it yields CASSLDGIRVRYYEQYF.

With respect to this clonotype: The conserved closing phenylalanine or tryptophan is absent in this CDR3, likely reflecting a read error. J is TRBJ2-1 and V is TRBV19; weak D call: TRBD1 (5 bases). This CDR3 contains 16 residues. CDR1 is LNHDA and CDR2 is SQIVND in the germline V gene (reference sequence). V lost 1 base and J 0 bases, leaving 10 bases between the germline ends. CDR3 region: CASSIGGASSYNEQFS. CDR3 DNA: TGTGCCAGTAGTATAGGTGGGGCCAGCTCCTACAATGAGCAGTTCTCC.

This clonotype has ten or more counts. Here the CDR3 DNA reads TGTGCCAGCAGCCCACACACTCTCACCGGGGAGCTGTTTTTT. This codes for CASSPHTLTGELFF. The rearrangement links TRBV13 to TRBJ2-2; D uncertain. Trimming removed 5 bases at V and 4 bases at J, with 11 bases between. Germline CDR1 and CDR2: PRHDT and FYEKMQ (reference sequence). The CDR3 has 14 residues.

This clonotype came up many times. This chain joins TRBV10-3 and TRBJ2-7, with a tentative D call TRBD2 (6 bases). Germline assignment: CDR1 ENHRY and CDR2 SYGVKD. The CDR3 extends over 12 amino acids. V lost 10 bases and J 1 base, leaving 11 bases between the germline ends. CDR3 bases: TGTGCCACGGGGGAGGATTCCTACGAGCAGTACTTC. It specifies CATGEDSYEQYF.

For the CDR3, the DNA is TGTGCCATCAGGGACACCGGGGCAGGGGATTCCGGGGAGCTGTTTTTT. Its protein product is CAIRDTGAGDSGELFF. This chain uses TRBV10-3 with TRBJ2-2, with D perhaps matching TRBD1 (6 bases). Germline values: CDR1 ENHRY, CDR2 SYGVKD. The CDR3 length is 16 residues. The V end was cut by 6 bases, the J end by 6 bases, with 20 bases between.

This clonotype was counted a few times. CDR3 coding DNA: TGTGCCAGCAGTTACTCGGACTGGGGCTATGGCTACACCTTC. Translating gives CASSYSDWGYGYTF. This chain connects TRBV6-5 to TRBJ1-2; D gene uncertain. The CDR3 is made up of 14 amino acids. The V and J ends lost 0 bases and 4 bases respectively, with 9 bases between them. Looked up from germline, CDR1 is MNHEY and CDR2 is SVGAGI.

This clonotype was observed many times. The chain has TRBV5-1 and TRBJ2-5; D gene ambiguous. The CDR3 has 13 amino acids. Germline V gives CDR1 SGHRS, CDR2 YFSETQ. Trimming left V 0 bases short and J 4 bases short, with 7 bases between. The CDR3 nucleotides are TGCGCCAGCAGCTTGGGAAGCGCAGAGACCCAGTACTTC. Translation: CASSLGSAETQYF. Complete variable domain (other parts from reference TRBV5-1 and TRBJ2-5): KAGVTQTPRYLIKTRGQQVTLSCSPISGHRSVSWYQQTPGQGLQFLFEYFSETQRNKGNFPGRFSGRQFSNSRSEMNVSTLELGDSALYLCASSLGSAETQYFGPGTRLLVL.

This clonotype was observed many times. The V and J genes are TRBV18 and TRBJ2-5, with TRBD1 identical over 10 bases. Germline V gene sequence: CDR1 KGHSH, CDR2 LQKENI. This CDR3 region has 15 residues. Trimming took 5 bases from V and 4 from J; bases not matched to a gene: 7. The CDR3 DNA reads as TGTGCCAGCTCAGGGAGACAGGGGGCTGGAGAGACCCAGTACTTC. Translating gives CASSGRQGAGETQYF.

CDR3: CASSLGGVGYTIYF. CDR3 nucleotide sequence: TGTGCCAGCAGTTTAGGCGGGGTCGGCTACACCATATATTTT. The chain employs TRBV2 and TRBJ1-3; D gene uncertain. The ends were cut back, 5 bases at V and 8 bases at J, with 16 bases in the middle. Germline V gene sequence: CDR1 SNHLY, CDR2 FYNNEI. The CDR3 spans 14 residues. The full variable domain, in which reference TRBV2 and TRBJ1-3 provide the parts outside the CDR3, is EPEVTQTPSHQVTQMGQEVILRCVPISNHLYFYWYRQILGQKVEFLVSFYNNEISEKSEIFDDQFSVERPDGSNFTLKIRSTKLEDSAMYFCASSLGGVGYTIYFGEGSWLTVV.

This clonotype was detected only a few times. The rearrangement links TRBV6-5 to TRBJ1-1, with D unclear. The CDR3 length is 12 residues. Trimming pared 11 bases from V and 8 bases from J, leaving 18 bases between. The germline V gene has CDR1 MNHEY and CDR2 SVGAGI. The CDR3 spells CAGFTAWGEAFF. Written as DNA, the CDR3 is TGTGCCGGCTTCACGGCGTGGGGAGAAGCTTTCTTT.